The 16 T cell receptor beta chains presented below share a single source sample, sequenced in a study of breast tumors, draining lymph nodes, adjacent tissues. Samples came from axillary lymph nodes draining the breast cancer. TCRdb analysed the multiplex PCR reads with MiXCR anew, one entry per CDR3 protein. Found here are approximately 90,000 distinct CDR3 sequences, 25% to 35% of them singletons; the top ten hold 8.1%. Sequencing input: axillary lymph node tissue. All receptors derive from a female donor with breast cancer. Some clones in this sample may be carry-over from other donors' samples.

The sample holds many counts of this clonotype. The chain joins TRBV10-3 to TRBJ2-1, with 11 bases lining up with TRBD1. V was pared by 3 bases and J by 12 bases, with 10 bases of the junction left unmatched. The CDR3 contains 15 residues. The germline gives CDR1 ENHRY, CDR2 SYGVKD. The CDR3: CAISERTGGAESQFF. CDR3 DNA sequence: TGTGCCATCAGTGAACGGACAGGGGGCGCAGAATCGCAGTTCTTC.

This clonotype was seen at least ten times. The genes are TRBV27 and TRBJ2-6; D is undetermined. This CDR3 is 16 amino acids long. Deletions cut 2 bases from V and 0 bases from J, with 8 bases between. The germline V gene encodes CDR1 MNHEY and CDR2 SMNVEV (reference sequence). The CDR3 DNA reads TGTGCCAGCAGTTTAAGGTGGAACTCTGGGGCCAACGTCCTGACTTTC. Its translation: CASSLRWNSGANVLTF.

This clonotype came up once. The chain uses TRBV7-8 and TRBJ2-1, with 9 bases lining up with TRBD2. Germline V gene sequence: CDR1 SGHVS, CDR2 FQNEAQ. J lost 4 bases, V lost 4 bases, and 14 bases had no gene match. The CDR3 consists of 18 residues. DNA of the CDR3: TGTGCCAGCAGCTCGTTAGCGGGAGTGTTATCGGAGTACAATGAGCAGTTCTTC. As protein: CASSSLAGVLSEYNEQFF.

This clonotype was counted a few times. The chain carries TRBV20-1 and TRBJ1-3; D is possibly TRBD1 (5 bases). V was shortened by 6 bases and J by 5 bases, with 20 bases between the two germline ends. The CDR3 has 15 residues. Germline V lookup: CDR1 DFQATT, CDR2 SNEGSKA (reference sequence). CDR3 sequence reads: CSATSAGGGRNTIYF. For the CDR3, the DNA is TGCAGTGCCACTAGTGCCGGGGGGGGGAGAAACACCATATATTTT.

This clonotype was detected ten times or more. The chain is built from TRBV11-2 and TRBJ2-1; 9 nucleotides agree with TRBD2. V was clipped by 9 bases and J by 5 bases; unmatched bases: 8. The CDR3 has 14 residues. Germline V gives CDR1 SGHAT, CDR2 FQNNGV. CDR3 sequence reads: CASALAGRNNEQFF. DNA of the CDR3: TGTGCCAGTGCTCTAGCGGGAAGAAACAATGAGCAGTTCTTC.

V usage is TRBV25-1 and J usage is TRBJ2-3; D may be TRBD2 (6 bases). Trimming stripped 8 bases from V and 0 bases from J, with 18 bases between. This CDR3 is 16 amino acids long. The germline V gene has CDR1 MGHDK and CDR2 SYGVNS. Here the CDR3 reads CASAGRAAVSTDTQYF. The CDR3 DNA reads TGTGCCAGCGCGGGGCGGGCCGCCGTTAGCACAGATACGCAGTATTTT. Using reference TRBV25-1 and TRBJ2-3 for the parts outside the CDR3, the full variable domain is EADIYQTPRYLVIGTGKKITLECSQTMGHDKMYWYQQDPGMELHLIHYSYGVNSTEKGDLSSESTVSRIRTEHFPLTLESARPSHTSQYLCASAGRAAVSTDTQYFGPGTRLTVL.

In this sample, this clonotype turned up many times. The rearrangement uses TRBV30 and TRBJ2-6, with D hard to call. The germline V and J ends were trimmed by 2 bases and 0 bases, with 8 bases remaining between them. CDR3 length equals 15 residues. The germline V gene has CDR1 GTSNPN and CDR2 SVGIG (reference sequence). DNA for the CDR3: TGTGCCTGGAGTCTCCTAAGCTCTGGGGCCAACGTCCTGACTTTC. Amino acid sequence: CAWSLLSSGANVLTF. Supplemented by reference TRBV30 and TRBJ2-6, the full variable domain reads SQTIHQWPATLVQPVGSPLSLECTVEGTSNPNLYWYRQAAGRGLQLLFYSVGIGQISSEVPQNLSASRPQDRQFILSSKKLLLSDSGFYLCAWSLLSSGANVLTFGAGSRLTVL.

This clonotype was seen ten or more times. The genes are TRBV7-3 and TRBJ2-3; 9 nucleotides agree with TRBD2. With 5 bases clipped from V and 1 base from J, the junction kept 4 bases outside the gene matches. The CDR3 is 15 residues long. Germline V gene sequence: CDR1 SGHTA, CDR2 FQGTGA. The CDR3 sequence: CASSGGTSRTDTQYF. For the CDR3, the DNA is TGTGCCAGCAGCGGCGGGACTAGCCGCACAGATACGCAGTATTTT.

This clonotype has ten or more counts. The chain is built from TRBV7-3 and TRBJ2-2; maybe TRBD2 (6 bases). The CDR3 spans 17 residues. The germline gives CDR1 SGHTA, CDR2 FQGTGA. V dropped 5 bases and J dropped 6 bases, with 22 bases sitting between them. CDR3 in DNA: TGTGCCAGCAGCCCGCGGGGCTCACCGACCGTGGCCGGGGAGCTGTTTTTT. Encoded protein: CASSPRGSPTVAGELFF.

This clonotype was seen at least ten times. V usage is TRBV18 and J usage is TRBJ2-1; 8 bases line up with TRBD1. The CDR3 runs to 17 residues. With V trimmed by 3 bases and J by 9 bases, 16 bases remained unmatched. Germline V lookup: CDR1 KGHSH, CDR2 LQKENI. The CDR3 sequence: CASSPSFGQGLSREQFF. The CDR3 bases are TGTGCCAGCTCACCTTCTTTTGGACAGGGACTCTCGCGTGAGCAGTTCTTC.

This clonotype was seen at least ten times. The chain employs TRBV11-1 and TRBJ2-7; 10 bases align to TRBD2. Germline loops: CDR1 SGHAT, CDR2 FQDESV (reference sequence). The CDR3 loop spans 16 amino acids. Trimming took 5 bases from V and 2 from J; bases not matched to a gene: 9. The CDR3 is CASSKFPSGSPYEQYF. The DNA of the CDR3 is TGTGCCAGCAGCAAATTCCCTAGCGGGAGTCCCTACGAGCAGTACTTC. Filled out from reference TRBV11-1 and TRBJ2-7, the complete variable domain reads EAEVAQSPRYKITEKSQAVAFWCDPISGHATLYWYRQILGQGPELLVQFQDESVVDDSQLPKDRFSAERLKGVDSTLKIQPAELGDSAMYLCASSKFPSGSPYEQYFGPGTRLTVT.

This clonotype was counted many times. Since a much larger clone is just one base distant, this may be a read error. The J gene is TRBJ1-2, the V gene TRBV5-4, with D possibly being TRBD1 (5 bases). This CDR3 is built from 17 residues. The V end lost 0 bases, the J end lost 6 bases, and 21 bases lay between the germline ends. The germline gives CDR1 SGHNT, CDR2 YYREEE (reference sequence). For the CDR3, the DNA is TGTGCCAGCAGCTTGGCCGGGGCGGGGCGGACAACTGATGGCTACACCTTC. Amino acids: CASSLAGAGRTTDGYTF.

This clonotype was seen ten or more times. This chain connects TRBV5-5 to TRBJ1-2; weak D call: TRBD1 (6 bases). The CDR3 consists of 14 residues. CDR1 is SGHKS, CDR2 YYEKEE, per germline (reference sequence). Trimming took 5 bases from V and 4 from J, leaving 15 bases between them. The DNA for the CDR3 is TGTGCCAGCAGATGGGACATAGAACTCTATGGCTACACCTTC. This sequence encodes CASRWDIELYGYTF.

This clonotype was seen at least ten times. J is TRBJ2-1 and V is TRBV7-2; tentatively, D is TRBD2 (6 bases). The CDR3 runs to 11 residues. CDR1 and CDR2 from the germline V gene are SGHTA and FQGNSA. V lost 5 bases, J lost 15 bases, and 14 bases lay in between. In nucleotides, the CDR3 is TGTGCCAGCAGCCTCTACGGGAGTTTGTTCTTC. The encoded protein is CASSLYGSLFF.

About this clonotype: At one end, the junction sequence differs from germline, possibly due to a read error. The J gene is TRBJ1-4, the V gene TRBV25-1; D call uncertain. The germline V gene encodes CDR1 MGHDK and CDR2 SYGVNS. The CDR3 runs 15 residues. CDR3 DNA: TGTGCCAGCAGTGGGTTGGAAAAGATGGATGAAGAACTGTTTTTT. It translates to CASSGLEKMDEELFF.

This clonotype was recorded at least ten times. The chain carries TRBV5-6 and TRBJ2-7; D gene uncertain. In germline, CDR1 is SGHDT, CDR2 YYEEEE. CDR3 length: 14 residues. The germline V and J ends were trimmed by 2 bases and 2 bases, with 11 bases remaining between them. The CDR3: CASSLPQSTYEQYF. DNA for the CDR3: TGTGCCAGCAGCTTACCGCAGAGTACCTACGAGCAGTACTTC.